This entry lists 20 T cell receptor beta chains sequenced from one sample in a study of T-cell reconstitution after alpha-beta-depleted transplantation in children. For TCRbeta, the library was prepared with unique molecular identifiers. TCRdb reprocessed the PCR reads with MiXCR, giving one entry per CDR3 protein. This sample yields hundreds of thousands of distinct CDR3 sequences, of which roughly 17% are seen a single time; about 1.1% belongs to the top ten. The input for sequencing was PBMCs from the stem cell graft donor, taken from the stem cell graft. These receptor sequences come from a human donor who donated a stem cell graft to a child with acute myeloid leukemia.

This clonotype was observed many times. The CDR3 reads CSAEGAGDSYEQYF. CDR3 DNA: TGCAGTGCCGAGGGAGCGGGGGACTCCTACGAGCAGTACTTC. The chain combines TRBV20-1 with TRBJ2-7, with TRBD2 matching 8 bases. Germline V gene lookup returns CDR1 DFQATT and CDR2 SNEGSKA (reference sequence). The V and J ends lost 6 bases and 0 bases, in that order; junction bases with no gene match: 7. The CDR3 spans 14 residues.

This chain connects TRBV20-1 to TRBJ1-5, with 7 positions matching TRBD1. Per the germline V gene, CDR1 is DFQATT and CDR2 is SNEGSKA (reference sequence). Germline trimming cut 3 bases from V and 7 bases from J; bases unmatched to any gene: 15. The CDR3 is 16 amino acids. The CDR3 loop is CSARLPRGAAQQPQHF. CDR3 coding DNA: TGCAGTGCTAGGTTACCCAGGGGGGCGGCGCAGCAGCCCCAGCATTTT.

J is TRBJ2-7 and V is TRBV28; TRBD1 matches 7 bases. Trimming at V came to 5 bases and at J to 3 bases, leaving 10 bases not matched to a gene. Germline assignment: CDR1 MDHEN and CDR2 SYDVKM. This CDR3 spans 15 amino acids. CDR3 DNA: TGTGCCAGCAGTCCCTCGGGGCAGGGGGACTACGAGCAGTACTTC. It codes for CASSPSGQGDYEQYF.

The V and J genes are TRBV5-1 and TRBJ2-3; D is perhaps TRBD2 (6 bases). Per the germline V gene, CDR1 is SGHRS and CDR2 is YFSETQ. V was shortened by 1 base and J by 0 bases, with 9 bases between the two germline ends. The CDR3 totals 15 residues. The CDR3 nucleotides read TGCGCCAGCAGCTTGATGCGGGGAAGCACAGATACGCAGTATTTT. Encoded protein: CASSLMRGSTDTQYF.

The V and J genes are TRBV6-1 and TRBJ2-6; D is unclear. In germline, CDR1 is MNHNS, CDR2 SASEGT. The V end lost 5 bases, the J end lost 0 bases, and 8 bases lay between the germline ends. CDR3 length: 15 residues. The CDR3 bases are TGTGCCAGCAGTCGGACGCTCTCTGGGGCCAACGTCCTGACTTTC. Amino acid sequence: CASSRTLSGANVLTF.

This chain connects TRBV5-1 to TRBJ2-7; TRBD2 matches at 13 bases. V trimming: 0 bases; J trimming: 0 bases; junction bases outside the gene matches: 6. CDR1 is SGHRS, CDR2 YFSETQ, per germline. The CDR3 is 18 residues long. CDR3 sequence reads: CASSLGGLAGSRSYEQYF. The CDR3 DNA sequence: TGCGCCAGCAGCTTGGGGGGACTAGCGGGGAGCCGCTCCTACGAGCAGTACTTC.

This clonotype appeared a few times. V gene TRBV20-1 combines with J gene TRBJ1-4; D not resolved. Germline V gene lookup returns CDR1 DFQATT and CDR2 SNEGSKA (reference sequence). Between the trimmed V and J ends, which lost 2 bases and 8 bases, there was a span of 24 bases. The CDR3 totals 17 residues. The chain's CDR3 is CSARTNVRDALEEKLFF. The CDR3 DNA reads as TGCAGTGCTAGAACGAATGTGAGAGACGCCTTGGAGGAAAAACTGTTTTTT.

This clonotype was found a few times. The chain links TRBV7-2 to TRBJ1-6; D may be TRBD1 (5 bases). CDR1 SGHTA and CDR2 FQGNSA come from the germline V gene. V lost 7 bases to trimming and J lost 11 bases, with 21 bases between them. CDR3 length: 15 amino acids. In nucleotides, the CDR3 is TGTGCCAGCACCTTTCTCCGGGACTCAAACACACCCCTCCACTTT. Its protein is CASTFLRDSNTPLHF.

V is TRBV4-2 and J is TRBJ2-5; TRBD1 agrees at 7 bases. The V and J ends lost 1 base and 4 bases, in that order; junction bases with no gene match: 6. CDR3 length equals 15 residues. The germline V gene encodes CDR1 LGHNA and CDR2 YNFKEQ. The CDR3 bases are TGTGCCAGCAGCCAAGCGGACAGGCTCGGAGAGACCCAGTACTTC. Translation gives CASSQADRLGETQYF.

This clonotype was recorded many times. The rearrangement uses TRBV20-1 and TRBJ2-7; D assignment may be TRBD1 or TRBD2 (5 bases each). Germline V lookup: CDR1 DFQATT, CDR2 SNEGSKA (reference sequence). The CDR3 extends over 13 amino acids. The germline V and J ends were trimmed by 1 base and 3 bases, with 10 bases remaining between them. The CDR3 nucleotides read TGCAGTGCTAGAGCCCCTGGGGGCTACGAGCAGTACGTC. Translated, it gives CSARAPGGYEQYV.

This chain connects TRBV30 to TRBJ2-5, with 7 bases aligning to TRBD1. Losses at the gene ends were 5 bases for V and 5 bases for J; bases not matched to a gene: 5. Germline loops: CDR1 GTSNPN, CDR2 SVGIG (reference sequence). There are 12 residues in the CDR3. The CDR3 sequence: CAWARGQETQYF. For the CDR3, the DNA is TGTGCCTGGGCGAGGGGGCAGGAGACCCAGTACTTC.

This chain joins TRBV9 and TRBJ1-5, with 10 bases that match TRBD1. Germline loops: CDR1 SGDLS, CDR2 YYNGEE. V was pared by 4 bases and J by 3 bases, with 4 bases of the junction left unmatched. There are 15 residues in the CDR3. CDR3 in DNA: TGTGCCAGCAGCCCCGGGACAGGGGCCAATCAGCCCCAGCATTTT. Translation: CASSPGTGANQPQHF.

This clonotype was recorded at least ten times. The gene calls are TRBV28 and TRBJ2-7; 10 bases agree with TRBD1. CDR3 length equals 16 residues. From germline, CDR1 is MDHEN and CDR2 SYDVKM. V lost 5 bases to trimming and J lost 1 base; unmatched junction nucleotides: 8. This CDR3 reads CASSVVTGGPSYEQYV. Written as DNA, the CDR3 is TGTGCCAGCAGTGTGGTGACAGGGGGCCCGTCCTACGAGCAGTACGTC.

This chain joins TRBV5-1 and TRBJ2-3, with a weak D call TRBD1 (5 bases). Looked up from germline, CDR1 is SGHRS and CDR2 is YFSETQ. This CDR3 has 15 amino acids. Trimming stripped 0 bases from V and 6 bases from J, with 14 bases between. The chain's CDR3 is CASSLEGRKGDTQYF. The CDR3 region has the DNA TGCGCCAGCAGCTTGGAGGGCCGGAAGGGGGATACGCAGTATTTT.

This clonotype has at least ten counts. The V and J genes are TRBV20-1 and TRBJ2-5; no definite D call. Germline V gene lookup returns CDR1 DFQATT and CDR2 SNEGSKA (reference sequence). V dropped 4 bases and J dropped 2 bases, with 8 bases sitting between them. The CDR3 runs 12 residues. The CDR3 here is CSAMGIQETQYF. The CDR3 nucleotides read TGCAGTGCTATGGGGATTCAAGAGACCCAGTACTTC.

V gene TRBV7-2 combines with J gene TRBJ1-5; 7 bases align to TRBD1. Trimming removed 0 bases from V and 7 bases from J; junction bases left unmatched: 6. The CDR3 is made up of 15 amino acids. The germline V gene has CDR1 SGHTA and CDR2 FQGNSA. CDR3 sequence (DNA): TGTGCCAGCAGCTTAGCGACAGGGTTTTGGCAGCCCCAGCATTTT. Its protein is CASSLATGFWQPQHF.

This clonotype was observed a handful of times. The chain carries TRBV20-1 and TRBJ1-6; D is uncertain. Germline V lookup: CDR1 DFQATT, CDR2 SNEGSKA (reference sequence). The CDR3 length is 14 residues. Trimming left V 2 bases short and J 6 bases short, with 11 bases between. This CDR3 reads CSARTEGSNSPLHF. The CDR3 DNA follows: TGCAGTGCTAGAACGGAGGGATCTAATTCACCCCTCCACTTT.

In this sample, this clonotype turned up a few times. The chain joins TRBV7-3 to TRBJ2-1, with 7 bases fitting TRBD2. Per the germline V gene, CDR1 is SGHTA and CDR2 is FQGTGA. V lost 5 bases and J lost 6; bases outside the gene matches: 10. The CDR3 runs to 15 residues. The CDR3 loop is CASSPSGSGVNEQFF. DNA for the CDR3: TGTGCCAGCAGCCCCTCCGGGAGCGGGGTCAATGAGCAGTTCTTC.

This clonotype was seen a handful of times. The rearrangement uses TRBV20-1 and TRBJ2-2; maybe TRBD2 (5 bases). The V end lost 2 bases, the J end lost 7 bases, and 14 bases lay between the germline ends. Germline CDR1 reads DFQATT; CDR2 reads SNEGSKA (reference sequence). This CDR3 comprises 14 residues. CDR3 bases: TGCAGTGCTAGACCCTGGACCGCGGGCGGGGAGCTGTTTTTT. Translation: CSARPWTAGGELFF.

This clonotype was seen only once. The J gene is TRBJ2-1, the V gene TRBV6-2 or TRBV6-3, with 11 nucleotides matching TRBD2. Germline trimming cut 5 bases from V and 6 bases from J; bases unmatched to any gene: 12. The CDR3 covers 17 residues. The germline CDR1 and CDR2 sequences are MNHEY and SVGEGT. The CDR3 here is CASSRRLAGTFSNEQFF. The CDR3 DNA is TGTGCCAGCAGTCGAAGACTAGCGGGGACGTTTTCCAATGAGCAGTTCTTC.